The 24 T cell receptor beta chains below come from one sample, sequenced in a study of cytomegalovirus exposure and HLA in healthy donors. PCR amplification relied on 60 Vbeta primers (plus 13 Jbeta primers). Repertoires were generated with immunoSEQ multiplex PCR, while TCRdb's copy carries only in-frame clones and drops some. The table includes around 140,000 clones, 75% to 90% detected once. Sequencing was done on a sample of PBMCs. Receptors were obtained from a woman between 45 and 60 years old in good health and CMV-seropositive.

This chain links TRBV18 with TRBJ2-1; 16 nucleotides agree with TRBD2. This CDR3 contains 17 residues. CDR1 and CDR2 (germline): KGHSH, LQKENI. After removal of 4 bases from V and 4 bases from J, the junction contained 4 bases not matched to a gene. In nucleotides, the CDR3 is TGTGCCAGCTCACAACCGGGACTAGCGGGAGGGTACAATGAGCAGTTCTTC. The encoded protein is CASSQPGLAGGYNEQFF.

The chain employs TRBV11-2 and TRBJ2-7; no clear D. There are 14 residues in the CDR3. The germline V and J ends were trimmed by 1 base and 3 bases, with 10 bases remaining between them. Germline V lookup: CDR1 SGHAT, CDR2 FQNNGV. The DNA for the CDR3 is TGTGCCAGCAGCTTAGCGGTTCAACTCTACGAGCAGTACTTC. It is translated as CASSLAVQLYEQYF.

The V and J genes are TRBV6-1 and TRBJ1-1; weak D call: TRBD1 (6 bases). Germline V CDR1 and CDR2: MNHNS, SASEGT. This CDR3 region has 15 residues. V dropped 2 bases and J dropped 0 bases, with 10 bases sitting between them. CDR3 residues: CASSEFGDMNTEAFF. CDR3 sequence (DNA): TGTGCCAGCAGTGAATTTGGGGACATGAACACTGAAGCTTTCTTT.

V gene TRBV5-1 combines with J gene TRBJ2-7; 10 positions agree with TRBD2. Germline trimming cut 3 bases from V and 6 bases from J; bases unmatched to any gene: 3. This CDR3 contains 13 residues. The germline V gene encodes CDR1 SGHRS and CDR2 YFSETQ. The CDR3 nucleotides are TGCGCCAGCAGCTCCAGCGGGAGGGGCGAGCAGTACTTC. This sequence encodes CASSSSGRGEQYF.

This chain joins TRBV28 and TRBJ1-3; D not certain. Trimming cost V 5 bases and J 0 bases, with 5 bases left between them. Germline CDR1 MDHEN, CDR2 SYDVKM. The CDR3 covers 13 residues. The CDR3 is CASSQASGNTIYF. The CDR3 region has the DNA TGTGCCAGCAGTCAGGCCTCTGGAAACACCATATATTTT.

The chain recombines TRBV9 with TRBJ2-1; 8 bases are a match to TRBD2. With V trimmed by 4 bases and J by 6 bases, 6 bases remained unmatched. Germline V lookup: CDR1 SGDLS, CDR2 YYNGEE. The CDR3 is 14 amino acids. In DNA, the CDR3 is TGTGCCAGCAGCTGGGGGACTAGTCTCAATGAGCAGTTCTTC. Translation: CASSWGTSLNEQFF. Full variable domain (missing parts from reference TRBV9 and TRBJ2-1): DSGVTQTPKHLITATGQRVTLRCSPRSGDLSVYWYQQSLDQGLQFLIQYYNGEERAKGNILERFSAQQFPDLHSELNLSSLELGDSALYFCASSWGTSLNEQFFGPGTRLTVL.

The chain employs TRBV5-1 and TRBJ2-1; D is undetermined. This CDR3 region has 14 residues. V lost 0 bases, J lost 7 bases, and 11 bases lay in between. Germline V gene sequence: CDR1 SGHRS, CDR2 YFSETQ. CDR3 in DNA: TGCGCCAGCAGCTTGGGAGGTGCGCGTAATGAGCAGTTCTTC. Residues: CASSLGGARNEQFF.

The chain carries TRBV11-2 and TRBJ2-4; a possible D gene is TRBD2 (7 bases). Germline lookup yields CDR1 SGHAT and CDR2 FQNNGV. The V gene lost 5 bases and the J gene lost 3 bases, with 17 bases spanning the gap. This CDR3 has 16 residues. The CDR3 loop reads CASSTTGRGVKNIQYF. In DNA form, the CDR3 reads TGTGCCAGCAGCACAACAGGGAGGGGAGTCAAAAACATTCAGTACTTC.

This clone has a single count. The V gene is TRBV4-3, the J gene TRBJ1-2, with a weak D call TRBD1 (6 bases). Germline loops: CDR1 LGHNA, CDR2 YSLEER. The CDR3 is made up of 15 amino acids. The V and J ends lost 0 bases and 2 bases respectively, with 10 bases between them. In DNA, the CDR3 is TGCGCCAGCAGCCAAGATTTCCAGGGGAACTATGGCTACACCTTC. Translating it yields CASSQDFQGNYGYTF.

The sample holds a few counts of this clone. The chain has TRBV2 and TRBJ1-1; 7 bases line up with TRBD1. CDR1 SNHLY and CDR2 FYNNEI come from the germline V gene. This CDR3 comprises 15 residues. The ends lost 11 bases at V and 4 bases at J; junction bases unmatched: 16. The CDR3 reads CACSGTEIVGTEAFF. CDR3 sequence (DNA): TGTGCCTGCTCCGGGACAGAAATTGTTGGCACTGAAGCTTTCTTT.

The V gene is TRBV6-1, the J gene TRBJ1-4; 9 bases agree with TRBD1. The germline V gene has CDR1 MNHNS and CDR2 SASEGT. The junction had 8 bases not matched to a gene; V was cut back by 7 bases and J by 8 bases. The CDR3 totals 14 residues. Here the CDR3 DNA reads TGTGCCAGCACCACAGGGACAGGGTACGAAAAACTGTTTTTT. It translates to CASTTGTGYEKLFF.

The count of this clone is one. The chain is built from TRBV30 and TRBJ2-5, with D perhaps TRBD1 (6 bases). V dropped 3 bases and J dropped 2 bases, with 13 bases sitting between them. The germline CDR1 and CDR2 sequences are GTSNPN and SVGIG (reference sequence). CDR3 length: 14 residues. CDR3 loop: CAWSPTGRQETQYF. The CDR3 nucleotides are TGTGCCTGGAGCCCAACAGGGCGGCAAGAGACCCAGTACTTC.

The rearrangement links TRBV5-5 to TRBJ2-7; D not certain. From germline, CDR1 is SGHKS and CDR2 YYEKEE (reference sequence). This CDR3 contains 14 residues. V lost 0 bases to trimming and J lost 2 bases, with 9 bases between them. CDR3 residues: CASSLAGTTYEQYF. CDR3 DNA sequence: TGTGCCAGCAGCTTGGCTGGAACTACCTACGAGCAGTACTTC.

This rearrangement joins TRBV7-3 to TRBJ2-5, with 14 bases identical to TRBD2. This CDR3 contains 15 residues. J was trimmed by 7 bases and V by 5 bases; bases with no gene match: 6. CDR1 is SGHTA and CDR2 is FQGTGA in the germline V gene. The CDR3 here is CASSPTSGRAGTQYF. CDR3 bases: TGTGCCAGCAGCCCGACTAGCGGGAGGGCCGGGACCCAGTACTTC. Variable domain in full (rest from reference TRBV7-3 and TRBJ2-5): GAGVSQTPSNKVTEKGKYVELRCDPISGHTALYWYRQSLGQGPEFLIYFQGTGAADDSGLPNDRFFAVRPEGSVSTLKIQRTERGDSAVYLCASSPTSGRAGTQYFGPGTRLLVL.

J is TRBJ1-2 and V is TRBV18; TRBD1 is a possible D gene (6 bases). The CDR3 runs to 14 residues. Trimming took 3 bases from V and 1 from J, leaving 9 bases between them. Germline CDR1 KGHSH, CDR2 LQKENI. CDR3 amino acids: CASSPRQDNYGYTF. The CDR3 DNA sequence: TGTGCCAGCTCACCCCGACAGGATAACTATGGCTACACCTTC.

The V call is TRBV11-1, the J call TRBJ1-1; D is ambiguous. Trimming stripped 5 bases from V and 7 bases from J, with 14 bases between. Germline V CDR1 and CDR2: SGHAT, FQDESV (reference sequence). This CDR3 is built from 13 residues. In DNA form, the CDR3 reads TGTGCCAGCAGCATCTCCGCCCGAGTTGAAGCTTTCTTT. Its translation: CASSISARVEAFF.

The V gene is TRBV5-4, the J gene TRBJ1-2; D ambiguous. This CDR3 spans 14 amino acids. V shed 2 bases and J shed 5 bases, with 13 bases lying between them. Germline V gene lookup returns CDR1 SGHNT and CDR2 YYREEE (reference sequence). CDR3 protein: CASSFSSDYYGYTF. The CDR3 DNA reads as TGTGCCAGCAGCTTTAGCAGTGACTATTATGGCTACACCTTC. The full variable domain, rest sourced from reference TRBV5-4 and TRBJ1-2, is ETGVTQSPTHLIKTRGQQVTLRCSSQSGHNTVSWYQQALGQGPQFIFQYYREEENGRGNFPPRFSGLQFPNYSSELNVNALELDDSALYLCASSFSSDYYGYTFGSGTRLTVV.

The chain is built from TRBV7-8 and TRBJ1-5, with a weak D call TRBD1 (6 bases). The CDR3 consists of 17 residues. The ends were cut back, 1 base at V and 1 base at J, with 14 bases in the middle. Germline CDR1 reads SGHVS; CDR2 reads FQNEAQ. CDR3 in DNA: TGTGCCAGCAGCTTAGGGTTCAGGGGCCGAAGCAATCAGCCCCAGCATTTT. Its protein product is CASSLGFRGRSNQPQHF. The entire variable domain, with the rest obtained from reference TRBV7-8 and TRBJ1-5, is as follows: GAGVSQSPRYKVAKRGQDVALRCDPISGHVSLFWYQQALGQGPEFLTYFQNEAQLDKSGLPSDRFFAERPEGSVSTLKIQRTQQEDSAVYLCASSLGFRGRSNQPQHFGDGTRLSIL.

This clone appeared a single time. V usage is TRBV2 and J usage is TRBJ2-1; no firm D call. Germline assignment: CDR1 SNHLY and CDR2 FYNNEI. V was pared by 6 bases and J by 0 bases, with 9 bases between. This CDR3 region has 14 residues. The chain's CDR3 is CASRRDISYNEQFF. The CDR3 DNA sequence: TGTGCCAGCAGGAGAGATATCTCCTACAATGAGCAGTTCTTC.

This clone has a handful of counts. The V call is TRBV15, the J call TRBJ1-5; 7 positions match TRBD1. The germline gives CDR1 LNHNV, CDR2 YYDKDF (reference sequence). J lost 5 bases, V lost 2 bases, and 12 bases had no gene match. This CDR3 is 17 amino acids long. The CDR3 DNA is TGTGCCACCAGCAGAATCTCCGGGACAGTTTTATATCAGCCCCAGCATTTT. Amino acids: CATSRISGTVLYQPQHF. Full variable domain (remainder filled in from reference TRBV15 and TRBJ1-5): DAMVIQNPRYQVTQFGKPVTLSCSQTLNHNVMYWYQQKSSQAPKLLFHYYDKDFNNEADTPDNFQSRRPNTSFCFLDIRSPGLGDTAMYLCATSRISGTVLYQPQHFGDGTRLSIL.

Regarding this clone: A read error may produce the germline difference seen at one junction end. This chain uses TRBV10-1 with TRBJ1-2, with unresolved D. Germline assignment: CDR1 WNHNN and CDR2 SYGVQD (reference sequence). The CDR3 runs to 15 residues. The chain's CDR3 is CASSGRKERNYVYTF. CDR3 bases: TGCGCCAGCAGTGGGAGAAAGGAGAGGAACTATGTCTACACCTTC.

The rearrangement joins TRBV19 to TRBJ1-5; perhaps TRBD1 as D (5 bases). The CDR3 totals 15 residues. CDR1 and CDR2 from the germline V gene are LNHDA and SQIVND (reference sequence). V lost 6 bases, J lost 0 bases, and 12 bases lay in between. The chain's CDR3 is CASRGEGYSNQPQHF. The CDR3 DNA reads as TGTGCCAGTAGAGGGGAGGGTTATAGCAATCAGCCCCAGCATTTT.

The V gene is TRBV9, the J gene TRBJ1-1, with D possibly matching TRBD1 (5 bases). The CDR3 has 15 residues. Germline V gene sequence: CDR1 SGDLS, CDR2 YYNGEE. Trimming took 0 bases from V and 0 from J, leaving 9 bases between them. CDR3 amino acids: CASSVGGAVNTEAFF. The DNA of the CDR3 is TGTGCCAGCAGCGTAGGGGGCGCGGTGAACACTGAAGCTTTCTTT.

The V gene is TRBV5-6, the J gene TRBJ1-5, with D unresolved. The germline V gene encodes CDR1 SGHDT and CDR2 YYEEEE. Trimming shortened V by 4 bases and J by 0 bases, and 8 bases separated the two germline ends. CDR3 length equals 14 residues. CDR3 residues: CASSRLYSNQPQHF. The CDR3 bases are TGTGCCAGCAGCCGTCTATATAGCAATCAGCCCCAGCATTTT.